Below are 23 T cell receptor beta chains sequenced from a single sample in a study of identical twins. One entry per CDR3 protein results from TCRdb running MiXCR on the 5' RACE reads. The data hold hundreds of thousands of distinct CDR3 sequences, with around an eighth observed a single time. These data also formed part of another study, on yellow fever vaccine responses in identical twins.

The material sequenced was CD8+ T cells sorted from blood. All receptors come from a woman under 30 in good health.

This clonotype has more than one count but fewer than ten. The chain has TRBV29-1 and TRBJ1-1; a weak D match, TRBD1 (6 bases). The germline V gene encodes CDR1 SQVTM and CDR2 ANQGSEA. V lost 2 bases and J 1 base, leaving 11 bases between the germline ends. The CDR3 contains 14 residues. The CDR3, as DNA: TGCAGCGTTGAATCGGGGACAACGAACACTGAAGCTTTCTTT. Protein: CSVESGTTNTEAFF.

The genes are TRBV20-1 and TRBJ2-2; D gene ambiguous. CDR3 size: 12 residues. Trimming left V 3 bases short and J 3 bases short, with 5 bases between. Per germline, CDR1 DFQATT and CDR2 SNEGSKA (reference sequence). The CDR3, as DNA: TGCAGTGCTAGGACGGACACCGGGGAGCTGTTTTTT. Translating gives CSARTDTGELFF.

V and J are TRBV12-3 or TRBV12-4 and TRBJ1-5, with D possibly being TRBD1 (6 bases). This CDR3 contains 14 residues. The germline V and J ends were trimmed by 3 bases and 10 bases, with 16 bases remaining between them. CDR3 DNA: TGTGCCAGCAGTTTGGGACAAGCTCTCGTACCCCAGCATTTT. As protein: CASSLGQALVPQHF.

This chain links TRBV7-9 with TRBJ2-5; no reliable D call. V was clipped by 4 bases and J by 9 bases, with 21 bases between them. Germline CDR1 and CDR2: SEHNR and FQNEAQ (reference sequence). The CDR3 is 15 residues long. CDR3 protein: CASSYPVGSSLAQYF. The CDR3 coding sequence is TGTGCCAGCAGCTACCCTGTCGGGTCCAGTTTAGCCCAGTACTTC.

This clonotype was seen ten or more times. V usage is TRBV20-1 and J usage is TRBJ2-3; TRBD1 aligns across 9 bases. The CDR3 runs to 15 residues. The germline gives CDR1 DFQATT, CDR2 SNEGSKA (reference sequence). Unmatched junction bases numbered 6, after V lost 3 bases and J lost 2 bases. CDR3 DNA sequence: TGCAGTGCTAGCTGGGACAGGGTTGTCACAGATACGCAGTATTTT. It codes for CSASWDRVVTDTQYF.

The V gene is TRBV7-9, the J gene TRBJ1-5; 8 bases fit TRBD1. This CDR3 has 15 amino acids. Germline CDR1 is SEHNR and CDR2 is FQNEAQ (reference sequence). After removal of 5 bases from V and 1 base from J, the junction contained 4 bases not matched to a gene. CDR3 sequence reads: CASSDRQGSNQPQHF. In DNA form, the CDR3 reads TGTGCCAGCAGCGACCGACAGGGGAGCAATCAGCCCCAGCATTTT.

The chain couples TRBV27 to TRBJ2-5; 11 bases are shared with TRBD2. Germline-derived CDR1 and CDR2 are MNHEY and SMNVEV (reference sequence). The CDR3 loop spans 16 amino acids. V shed 4 bases, J shed 2 bases, and the junction held 6 bases outside the gene matches. The CDR3 bases are TGTGCCAGCAGTTCCCTTAGCGGGAGGGAGCAAGAGACCCAGTACTTC. It encodes CASSSLSGREQETQYF.

Only a few counts were recorded for this clonotype. The chain combines TRBV5-5 with TRBJ1-2; D gene unclear. This CDR3 is 13 amino acids long. Germline-derived CDR1 and CDR2 are SGHKS and YYEKEE (reference sequence). V lost 4 bases to trimming and J lost 3 bases, with 10 bases between them. The CDR3 nucleotides read TGTGCCAGCAGCCCCGGGCTGGACTATGGCTACACCTTC. Protein: CASSPGLDYGYTF.

In its sample, this clonotype was seen many times. The rearrangement links TRBV29-1 to TRBJ1-1; D is ambiguous. V lost 6 bases, J lost 3 bases, and 17 bases lay in between. Germline assignment: CDR1 SQVTM and CDR2 ANQGSEA. This CDR3 is built from 14 residues. This CDR3 reads CSVHFGVADTEAFF. CDR3 sequence (DNA): TGCAGCGTCCATTTCGGGGTCGCTGACACTGAAGCTTTCTTT.

This clonotype was recorded many times. This chain joins TRBV4-1 and TRBJ1-2; D is possibly TRBD1 (6 bases). CDR1 and CDR2 from the germline V gene are MGHRA and YSYEKL. The CDR3 contains 15 residues. V lost 0 bases and J 7 bases, leaving 15 bases between the germline ends. CDR3: CASSQDFGGASGYTF. Here the CDR3 DNA reads TGCGCCAGCAGCCAAGATTTTGGGGGCGCAAGTGGCTACACCTTC.

This clonotype was counted a few times. This rearrangement joins TRBV28 to TRBJ2-2, with D tentatively TRBD1 or TRBD2 (5 bases each). The CDR3 runs to 15 residues. V shed 6 bases and J shed 1 base, with 12 bases lying between them. CDR1 is MDHEN, CDR2 SYDVKM, per germline. This CDR3 is CASRKGTGNTGELFF. The CDR3 nucleotides read TGTGCCAGCAGAAAGGGGACGGGGAACACCGGGGAGCTGTTTTTT.

The V gene is TRBV27, the J gene TRBJ1-2; D possibly corresponds to TRBD1 (5 bases). The V end was cut by 3 bases, the J end by 4 bases, with 21 bases between. This CDR3 comprises 17 residues. CDR1 and CDR2 from the germline V gene are MNHEY and SMNVEV (reference sequence). The CDR3 reads CASSFPWGELIFYGYTF. DNA for the CDR3: TGTGCCAGCAGTTTTCCTTGGGGGGAGTTGATTTTCTATGGCTACACCTTC.

This clonotype was recorded many times. V gene TRBV28 combines with J gene TRBJ2-1; TRBD2 aligns across 8 bases. With V trimmed by 6 bases and J by 8 bases, 9 bases remained unmatched. The CDR3 extends over 14 amino acids. In germline, CDR1 is MDHEN, CDR2 SYDVKM. DNA for the CDR3: TGTGCCAGCAGGTTAGCGGGGAGTTTGGATGAGCAGTTCTTC. Amino acid sequence: CASRLAGSLDEQFF. Supplemented by reference TRBV28 and TRBJ2-1, the full variable domain reads DVKVTQSSRYLVKRTGEKVFLECVQDMDHENMFWYRQDPGLGLRLIYFSYDVKMKEKGDIPEGYSVSREKKERFSLILESASTNQTSMYLCASRLAGSLDEQFFGPGTRLTVL.

There are many counts of this clonotype. V is TRBV12-3 or TRBV12-4 and J is TRBJ2-2; D gene unclear. The V end was cut by 5 bases, the J end by 2 bases, with 12 bases between. The CDR3 is 15 amino acids. CDR3 nucleotide sequence: TGTGCCAGCAGTATCAGGATACTCAACACCGGGGAGCTGTTTTTT. Encoded protein: CASSIRILNTGELFF.

The CDR3, as DNA: TGTGCCAGCAGCGCGGTCGGGTCACAGGGGGCGCAGGACGGGGAGCTGTTTTTT. Translating it yields CASSAVGSQGAQDGELFF. The rearrangement uses TRBV7-3 and TRBJ2-2; 9 bases fit TRBD1. The ends lost 5 bases at V and 7 bases at J; junction bases unmatched: 17. The germline V gene encodes CDR1 SGHTA and CDR2 FQGTGA. CDR3 length: 18 residues. Together with reference TRBV7-3 and TRBJ2-2, the CDR3 gives the full variable domain: GAGVSQTPSNKVTEKGKYVELRCDPISGHTALYWYRQSLGQGPEFLIYFQGTGAADDSGLPNDRFFAVRPEGSVSTLKIQRTERGDSAVYLCASSAVGSQGAQDGELFFGEGSRLTVL.

This clonotype appeared many times. The rearrangement joins TRBV7-9 to TRBJ2-1; the match to TRBD1 covers 8 bases. The CDR3 totals 17 residues. The ends lost 1 base at V and 3 bases at J; junction bases unmatched: 8. Germline-derived CDR1 and CDR2 are SEHNR and FQNEAQ (reference sequence). Here the CDR3 DNA reads TGTGCCAGCAGCTTAGGGAGTAGACAGGGGTACTACAATGAGCAGTTCTTC. Encoded protein: CASSLGSRQGYYNEQFF.

The chain is built from TRBV12-3 or TRBV12-4 and TRBJ2-3; the match to TRBD2 covers 14 bases. Trimming removed 3 bases from V and 3 bases from J; junction bases left unmatched: 8. The CDR3 length is 18 residues. The CDR3 nucleotides read TGTGCCAGCAGTTTGGCCCCGGGACTAGCGGGAGATACAGATACGCAGTATTTT. This codes for CASSLAPGLAGDTDTQYF.

This clonotype has more than one count but fewer than ten. This chain links TRBV27 with TRBJ2-1, with D perhaps TRBD2 (6 bases). The V gene lost 7 bases and the J gene lost 4 bases, with 14 bases spanning the gap. CDR3 size: 14 residues. The germline gives CDR1 MNHEY, CDR2 SMNVEV (reference sequence). This CDR3 is CASKPAGRYNEQFF. CDR3 DNA sequence: TGTGCCAGCAAACCCGCGGGACGATACAATGAGCAGTTCTTC.

This chain joins TRBV4-1 and TRBJ2-1; D remains unclear. The CDR3 is made up of 13 amino acids. Trimming shortened V by 2 bases and J by 3 bases, and 5 bases separated the two germline ends. The germline gives CDR1 MGHRA, CDR2 YSYEKL. Here the CDR3 reads CASSQSLYNEQFF. Here the CDR3 DNA reads TGCGCCAGCAGCCAAAGCCTCTACAATGAGCAGTTCTTC.

Of note for this clonotype: The conserved final phenylalanine or tryptophan is absent from the CDR3, which likely points to a read error. The DNA is omitted, as the CDR3 cannot be located on it reliably, and the CDR3 follows TCRdb's listing. V usage is TRBV28 and J usage is TRBJ2-3; TRBD1, the table's D call, was not compared with the DNA. Germline CDR1 reads MDHEN; CDR2 reads SYDVKM. Both ends counted, the CDR3 spans 8 residues. CDR3 protein: CASSLGGV.

This clonotype was detected a few times. This chain connects TRBV5-5 to TRBJ2-7; 8 positions match TRBD2. Germline CDR1 and CDR2: SGHKS and YYEKEE (reference sequence). This CDR3 contains 14 residues. J was trimmed by 2 bases and V by 5 bases; bases with no gene match: 6. The CDR3 protein is CASSWLAGTYEQYF. In nucleotides, the CDR3 is TGTGCCAGCAGTTGGCTAGCGGGCACCTACGAGCAGTACTTC.

The rearrangement links TRBV4-1 to TRBJ1-2; D is ambiguous. Trimming took off 4 bases at V and 8 bases at J, with 17 bases between the two ends. The CDR3 loop spans 14 amino acids. Germline V gene data show CDR1 as MGHRA and CDR2 as YSYEKL. The CDR3 bases are TGCGCCAGCAGCCTCCCGAGGAGCTACGGGGGCTACACCTTC. Encoded protein: CASSLPRSYGGYTF.

The chain carries TRBV2 and TRBJ1-1; no definite D call. V lost 4 bases to trimming and J lost 4 bases, with 13 bases between them. This CDR3 comprises 14 residues. Germline V gene sequence: CDR1 SNHLY, CDR2 FYNNEI. Here the CDR3 DNA reads TGTGCCAGCAGTGGTAAGGGTAGGGCCACTGAAGCTTTCTTT. Its protein is CASSGKGRATEAFF.